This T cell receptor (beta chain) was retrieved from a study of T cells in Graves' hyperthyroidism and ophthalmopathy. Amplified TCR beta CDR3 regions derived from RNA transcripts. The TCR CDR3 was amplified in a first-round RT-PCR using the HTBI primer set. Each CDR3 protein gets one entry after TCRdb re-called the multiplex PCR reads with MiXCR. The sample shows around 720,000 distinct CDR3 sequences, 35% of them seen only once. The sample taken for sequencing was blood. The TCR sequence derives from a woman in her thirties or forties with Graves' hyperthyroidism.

CDR3 bases: TGCAGCGCCGGACGTCTAGACACTGAAGCTTTCTTT. Translated, it gives CSAGRLDTEAFF. This rearrangement joins TRBV29-1 to TRBJ1-1; D ambiguous. The CDR3 sequence is 12 residues long. Trimming stripped 7 bases from V and 3 bases from J, with 12 bases between. CDR1 and CDR2 from the germline V gene are SQVTM and ANQGSEA.